This T cell receptor (beta chain) was observed in a study of blood T cell repertoires in COVID-19. In the study overall: Sites in the United States, Italy and Spain provided acute and convalescent COVID-19 samples.

The CDR3 spans 13 residues. V was pared by 5 bases and J by 1 base, with 8 bases between. CDR1 is MNHEY and CDR2 is SVGEGT in the germline V gene. As processed by the authors: By means of reference gene primer amplification, nucleated cell counts were estimated. Sequencing was performed with immunoSEQ multiplex PCR; in TCRdb, only in-frame clones are kept and a portion is missing. The V and J calls and clone size come from that table; D and trimming were worked out from the DNA. The data hold 150,000 to 200,000 clones, with approximately 86% observed a single time. Input material: peripheral blood. This TCR was recovered from a man aged 55-75 years with acute or convalescent COVID-19. The chain employs TRBV6-2 or TRBV6-3 and TRBJ2-5; D perhaps matches TRBD2 (6 bases). CDR3 nucleotides: TGTGCCAGCAGTCGAGCGGGCCAAGAGACCCAGTACTTC. Protein sequence: CASSRAGQETQYF.